The clone carrying this T cell receptor beta chain occurred many times. TCR beta CDR3 region amplification was performed from RNA transcripts. TCR CDR3 regions were first amplified by RT-PCR with HTBI primers. MiXCR, run by TCRdb on the multiplex PCR reads, gives a single entry per CDR3 protein. The repertoire has around 500,000 distinct CDR3 sequences, 20% to 25% of them found once; the top ten carry 45% to 50%. These data belong to a study of T cells in Graves' hyperthyroidism and ophthalmopathy. The sample was blood. This sequence was found in a woman aged 70-85 years with Graves' ophthalmopathy.

The CDR3: CASSRIGTGWLLGPQNIAQREQYF. The CDR3 nucleotides are TGTGCCAGCAGCCGAATCGGGACAGGTTGGCTCCTGGGTCCCCAAAATATAGCGCAGCGCGAGCAGTACTTC. The gene calls are TRBV28 and TRBJ2-7; 8 nucleotides align to TRBD1. Germline lookup yields CDR1 MDHEN and CDR2 SYDVKM. There are 24 residues in the CDR3. V shed 6 bases, J shed 6 bases, and the junction held 40 bases outside the gene matches.